The 10 T cell receptor beta chains presented below share a single source sample, sequenced in a study of cytomegalovirus exposure and HLA in healthy donors. Vbeta (60) and Jbeta (13) primers were used in the PCR. TCRdb's table, derived via immunoSEQ multiplex PCR, lists solely in-frame clones and lacks some. This table holds 110,000 to 150,000 clones, roughly 80% found once. The sequenced sample consisted of PBMCs. These receptors were taken from a female donor in good health and CMV-seronegative.

The CDR3 DNA is TGTGCCAGCAGTTTGGGCGGGAGGGAATGGGATGAGCAGTTCTTC. Amino acids: CASSLGGREWDEQFF. The chain is built from TRBV27 and TRBJ2-1; TRBD2 matches 9 bases. The trim removed 3 bases at V and 8 bases at J, leaving 8 bases unmatched. The germline V gene has CDR1 MNHEY and CDR2 SMNVEV (reference sequence). This CDR3 has 15 residues.

This chain uses TRBV18 with TRBJ1-5; tentative D call: TRBD1 (6 bases). V lost 2 bases and J lost 3, with 11 bases in between. CDR3 size: 15 residues. The germline gives CDR1 KGHSH, CDR2 LQKENI. The CDR3 DNA sequence: TGTGCCAGCTCACCATCCACAGGGATCAATCAGCCCCAGCATTTT. Protein product: CASSPSTGINQPQHF.

The V and J genes are TRBV27 and TRBJ2-1; D remains ambiguous. Germline V lookup: CDR1 MNHEY, CDR2 SMNVEV (reference sequence). V shed 2 bases and J shed 2 bases, with 10 bases lying between them. This CDR3 has 15 amino acids. The chain's CDR3 is CASSLAGTPYNEQFF. CDR3 nucleotides: TGTGCCAGCAGTTTAGCAGGAACCCCCTACAATGAGCAGTTCTTC.

This clone was detected a few times. The J gene is TRBJ2-3, the V gene TRBV7-6; 12 positions match TRBD2. The junction had 4 bases not matched to a gene; V was cut back by 0 bases and J by 6 bases. This CDR3 spans 16 amino acids. Germline loops: CDR1 SGHVS, CDR2 FNYEAQ. The CDR3: CASSLAPTSGSDTQYF. The CDR3 DNA reads TGTGCCAGCAGCTTAGCGCCGACTAGCGGGAGCGATACGCAGTATTTT.

CDR3 sequence reads: CASSLGAGDDTEAFF. CDR3 coding DNA: TGTGCCAGCAGCTTAGGGGCAGGGGACGACACTGAAGCTTTCTTT. The chain recombines TRBV7-6 with TRBJ1-1; a possible D gene is TRBD1 (6 bases). Trimming took off 1 base at V and 3 bases at J, with 12 bases between the two ends. This CDR3 spans 15 amino acids. CDR1 is SGHVS, CDR2 FNYEAQ, per germline.

V is TRBV25-1 and J is TRBJ2-3; 7 nucleotides match TRBD2. This CDR3 is 15 amino acids long. Germline V lookup: CDR1 MGHDK, CDR2 SYGVNS. V dropped 4 bases and J dropped 4; count of bases not matched to a gene: 8. This CDR3 reads CASSATSRLPDTQYF. The CDR3 DNA is TGTGCCAGCAGTGCGACTAGCAGATTACCAGATACGCAGTATTTT.

This chain connects TRBV7-9 to TRBJ2-1; no definite D call. The CDR3 totals 11 residues. V dropped 5 bases and J dropped 8 bases, with 7 bases sitting between them. Per germline, CDR1 SEHNR and CDR2 FQNEAQ (reference sequence). CDR3 coding DNA: TGTGCCAGCAGCCTCTCGGATGAGCAGTTCTTC. It codes for CASSLSDEQFF.

This clone appeared once. V usage is TRBV6-5 and J usage is TRBJ2-7, with TRBD2 identical over 8 bases. With V trimmed by 6 bases and J by 2 bases, 6 bases remained unmatched. CDR1 and CDR2 from the germline V gene are MNHEY and SVGAGI. The CDR3 contains 14 residues. The CDR3 loop reads CASRSSGSPYEQYF. The CDR3 nucleotides read TGTGCCAGCAGATCAAGCGGGAGTCCCTACGAGCAGTACTTC.

The gene calls are TRBV2 and TRBJ2-5; TRBD2 might be the D (6 bases). V shed 8 bases and J shed 5 bases, with 24 bases lying between them. Per germline, CDR1 SNHLY and CDR2 FYNNEI. CDR3 length equals 16 residues. DNA for the CDR3: TGTGCCAGCCATATGACCGGGGACTCGACGGCGGAGACCCAGTACTTC. Its protein product is CASHMTGDSTAETQYF.

The chain is built from TRBV2 and TRBJ2-7, with 10 bases identical to TRBD1. The CDR3 totals 16 residues. Trimming cost V 3 bases and J 5 bases; bases outside gene matches: 10. Per germline, CDR1 SNHLY and CDR2 FYNNEI. CDR3 DNA: TGTGCCAGCAGTGATATTTGGGACAGGGGAATCCACGAGCAGTACTTC. Its protein is CASSDIWDRGIHEQYF.